Given below is one T cell receptor (beta chain) in context. The antigen it binds to is not known. No qualities accompany the bases; no much larger clone lies one base away. TCR CDR3 regions were amplified from genomic DNA by multiplex PCR using the deep immunoSEQ assay. Genomic DNA extracted from each cell subset was distributed evenly over all wells of several immunoSEQ 96-well plates, and each plate served as one replicate. For sorted subsets, roughly 190 ng of genomic DNA, equivalent to 30,000 or so T cell genomes, went into each replicate PCR. Purified libraries were quantified with a Qubit 3.0 fluorometer, sized on a Bioanalyzer 2100, and re-quantified with the KAPA Library Quantification kit. Every immunoSEQ 96-well plate was sequenced on a separate single-read 150-cycle Illumina NextSeq 550 flow cell. In the authors' own workflow: Because only junctional sequences without quality scores were contained in the immunoSEQ output, filtering matching that applied to full-length reads could not be performed. To assign V/J genes and CDR3, sequences were annotated using PyIR, a Python wrapper for IgBLAST v1.9, with IMGT germline references. Any read was removed if the V/J assignment was weak (E-value above 1e-6), the CDR3 was missing, or the read contained stop codons, out-of-frame junctions, or ambiguous translated residues. A V3J clonotype was defined by an identical inferred V gene, J gene, and CDR3 amino acid sequence. Percentage overlap between repertoires was computed as shared unique clonotypes divided by the size of the smaller repertoire. Richness of each repertoire was evaluated using RTK rarefaction, the Chao1 estimator, and Recon v2.1 estimates of unobserved clonotypes. Generation probabilities for all TCRbeta clonotypes obtained by the gDNA method from several donors were computed using OLGA. Here the immuneACCESS table is served through TCRdb, limited to in-frame sequences with V and J called. Missing clones are a known gap in these copies; in checked studies unresolved V genes cover under half, and the rest lacks a known reason. V and J calls and clone size follow that table, whereas D and trimming were derived from the DNA. The sample yields some 1 million clones; around 74% were counted once. The ten largest clones add up to about 1.5% of the sample.

This record comes from a study of shared clonotypes between healthy human individuals (dated by TCRdb to about 2020). Regarding the complete study: The cohort included three men and a couple of women between 18 and 49 years of age. To increase sequencing depth and limit assay-specific biases, TCR repertoire library preparation and sequencing were carried out by different laboratories using diverse techniques. To estimate repertoire size and how much clonotype sharing occurs between individuals, the study deeply sequenced the blood TCR repertoires of five healthy adults. Per donor, leukapheresis produced somewhere between about 0.85 and 8.9 billion PBMCs. For each donor, CD4 naive and CD4 memory were each given three plates, CD8 naive was given two plates, and CD8 memory was given one plate.

Donors were healthy HIV-negative adults with no recently reported acute infections or vaccinations. All donors were Caucasian adults living in Nashville, Tennessee, USA. CD4+ T cells were enriched by magnetic negative selection; naive cells were then positively selected on CD45RA, and the negative fraction formed the memory subset. Blood was obtained by leukapheresis, after which PBMCs were separated by Ficoll-Histopaque density gradient centrifugation and cryopreserved in liquid nitrogen vapor phase. Analytical flow cytometry was used to check the purity and quantity of every magnetically sorted T cell population. From each sorted fraction, genomic DNA was isolated and quantified by UV absorbance on a Nanodrop 2000c. The study at large found these results: Clonotypes shared by all four sorted-subset donors showed higher generation probabilities than non-shared clonotypes. Based on pairwise subsampling, the degree of clonotype sharing among donors was expected to be affected by sequencing depth. Rarefaction of sorted-subset datasets indicated incomplete sequencing despite the large sequencing depth. The genetic and exposure-history diversity represented was limited by the small number of donors. Naive subsets generally had larger estimated clonotype richness than memory subsets did. When a few donors were compared, the shared fraction of clonotypes was about 5% for naive CD4, over 3% for naive CD8, more than 2% for memory CD4, and about 0.36% for memory CD8. Sampling was limited to blood, and TCR repertoires in tissue likely differ from TCR repertoires in blood.

From a lookup of the germline V gene, CDR1 and CDR2 are MNHEY and SVGAGI. The CDR3 holds 13 amino acids from the cysteine to the phenylalanine. The only DNA kept is the CDR3, 39 bases in frame from the first base. At the junction V is shortened by 6 bases and J by 4 bases; bases outside the gene matches: 4. The sample was memory CD4+ T cells sorted from blood. Reading the label with the study, this specimen's cell subset or site is: CD45RA-negative fraction. This clonotype was obtained from a man between 18 and 35 years old in good health. This chain joins TRBV6-5 to TRBJ1-2, with TRBD1 identical over 8 junction bases. In nucleotide form, the sequence is TGTGCCAGCAGGGGGACAGGTAGCTATGGCTACACCTTC. It specifies CASRGTGSYGYTF.